This T cell receptor beta chain appears in the sequencing data of a study of T cells in Graves' hyperthyroidism and ophthalmopathy. This clonotype was seen at least ten times. Germline V gene data show CDR1 as MDHEN and CDR2 as SYDVKM. Trimming removed 1 base from V and 4 bases from J; junction bases left unmatched: 7. CDR3 length equals 17 residues. TCR beta CDR3 region amplification was performed from RNA transcripts. The HTBI set primed first-round TCR CDR3 RT-PCR. TCRdb ran MiXCR on the multiplex PCR reads and lists one entry per CDR3 protein. Of a few hundred thousand distinct CDR3 sequences listed, about a sixth are singletons.

The sequence derives from a woman aged 18-30 years with Graves' ophthalmopathy. Sequenced sample: blood. The chain is built from TRBV28 and TRBJ2-5, with TRBD1 matching over 12 bases. CDR3: CASSLSGQGAFGETQYF. The CDR3 DNA sequence: TGTGCCAGCAGTTTATCGGGACAGGGGGCGTTCGGAGAGACCCAGTACTTC.